The 15 T cell receptor beta chains given below trace back to one sample, sequenced in a study of cytomegalovirus exposure and HLA in healthy donors. A multiplex PCR was run with 60 Vbeta primers and 13 Jbeta primers. This table comes from immunoSEQ multiplex PCR, and its TCRdb copy is limited to in-frame clones, with some not included. The sample holds approximately 140,000 clones. Sequencing was done on a sample of PBMCs. These receptors were obtained from a middle-aged man in good health and CMV-seronegative.

The CDR3 spells CASSLTGGNRDTQYF. In nucleotides, the CDR3 is TGTGCCAGCAGCTTAACAGGGGGCAATAGAGATACGCAGTATTTT. This chain joins TRBV7-9 and TRBJ2-3; 9 bases agree with TRBD1. The CDR3 runs to 15 residues. Germline values: CDR1 SEHNR, CDR2 FQNEAQ (reference sequence). The junction had 5 bases not matched to a gene; V was cut back by 2 bases and J by 5 bases.

The rearrangement joins TRBV7-8 to TRBJ1-4; D possibly corresponds to TRBD1 (5 bases). Germline V lookup: CDR1 SGHVS, CDR2 FQNEAQ. The V end lost 0 bases, the J end lost 0 bases, and 8 bases lay between the germline ends. The CDR3 runs to 16 residues. CDR3: CASSLAGGATNEKLFF. In nucleotides, the CDR3 is TGTGCCAGCAGCTTAGCCGGGGGAGCAACTAATGAAAAACTGTTTTTT.

The chain links TRBV6-1 to TRBJ2-7, with TRBD1 identical over 8 bases. The CDR3 sequence is 14 residues long. From germline, CDR1 is MNHNS and CDR2 SASEGT. V lost 3 bases, J lost 6 bases, and 7 bases stayed unmatched. CDR3 nucleotide sequence: TGTGCCAGCAGTGATCCCGGGACAGGACGCGAGCAGTACTTC. This translates into CASSDPGTGREQYF.

The chain carries TRBV4-3 and TRBJ2-2; D not certain. This CDR3 spans 17 amino acids. The germline V gene has CDR1 LGHNA and CDR2 YSLEER. Trimming took off 0 bases at V and 0 bases at J, with 11 bases between the two ends. The CDR3 loop is CASSQDQVPPNTGELFF. The CDR3 DNA is TGCGCCAGCAGCCAAGATCAGGTTCCCCCGAACACCGGGGAGCTGTTTTTT.

The chain recombines TRBV6-5 with TRBJ2-7; tentative D call: TRBD1 (5 bases). CDR1 is MNHEY, CDR2 SVGAGI, per germline. CDR3 size: 11 residues. Trimming took 2 bases from V and 8 from J, leaving 7 bases between them. CDR3 region: CASSYGAKQYF. Written as DNA, the CDR3 is TGTGCCAGCAGTTACGGGGCAAAGCAGTACTTC.

The chain combines TRBV6-5 with TRBJ1-5; unclear D gene. The CDR3 sequence is 13 residues long. V was trimmed by 4 bases and J by 4 bases, leaving 8 bases between them. Germline V gene data show CDR1 as MNHEY and CDR2 as SVGAGI. CDR3 protein: CASSSGLNQPQHF. The CDR3 DNA reads as TGTGCCAGCAGTTCAGGCCTGAATCAGCCCCAGCATTTT.

This chain joins TRBV15 and TRBJ2-1, with D possibly matching TRBD1 (6 bases). The germline V gene has CDR1 LNHNV and CDR2 YYDKDF (reference sequence). There are 15 residues in the CDR3. V was shortened by 2 bases and J by 2 bases, with 10 bases between the two germline ends. The CDR3 spells CATSRRDRTYNEQFF. The CDR3 DNA reads as TGTGCCACCAGCAGAAGAGACAGGACCTACAATGAGCAGTTCTTC.

V is TRBV20-1 and J is TRBJ1-2; 7 nucleotides match TRBD1. V lost 4 bases to trimming and J lost 4 bases; unmatched junction nucleotides: 0. CDR3 length: 11 residues. Germline values: CDR1 DFQATT, CDR2 SNEGSKA (reference sequence). CDR3 amino acids: CSATGGYGYTF. The CDR3, as DNA: TGCAGTGCTACAGGGGGCTATGGCTACACCTTC.

The gene calls are TRBV7-3 and TRBJ1-2; 7 bases line up with TRBD1. V lost 2 bases, J lost 1 base, and 4 bases stayed unmatched. This CDR3 spans 15 amino acids. Germline-derived CDR1 and CDR2 are SGHTA and FQGTGA. CDR3 residues: CASSLGQGVNYGYTF. CDR3 nucleotide sequence: TGTGCCAGCAGCTTAGGCCAGGGGGTTAACTATGGCTACACCTTC.

V usage is TRBV5-4 and J usage is TRBJ1-2, with 7 bases identical to TRBD1. The V gene's germline CDR1 is SGHNT and CDR2 YYREEE (reference sequence). The trim removed 4 bases at V and 7 bases at J, leaving 4 bases unmatched. The CDR3 length is 12 residues. The CDR3 here is CASSMTGFGYTF. The CDR3 region has the DNA TGTGCCAGCAGCATGACAGGGTTTGGCTACACCTTC.

This chain connects TRBV6-4 to TRBJ1-5; 12 bases are a match to TRBD1. Germline V lookup: CDR1 MRHNA, CDR2 SNTAGT. V was clipped by 7 bases and J by 6 bases; unmatched bases: 7. The CDR3 contains 15 residues. Here the CDR3 DNA reads TGTGCCAGCAAGGGACAGGGGGCAAAGGGTCAGCCCCAGCATTTT. It specifies CASKGQGAKGQPQHF.

This chain links TRBV10-3 with TRBJ1-1; 12 positions match TRBD1. The J segment lost 6 bases and the V segment lost 4 bases, leaving 9 bases of the junction unmatched. The CDR3 is made up of 16 amino acids. Germline V CDR1 and CDR2: ENHRY, SYGVKD. The CDR3 spells CAISGGQGAIGSEAFF. Written as DNA, the CDR3 is TGTGCCATCAGTGGGGGACAGGGGGCAATTGGGTCTGAAGCTTTCTTT.

The chain recombines TRBV2 with TRBJ1-5; D is ambiguous. The CDR3 consists of 16 residues. V lost 2 bases, J lost 3 bases, and 14 bases lay in between. CDR1 SNHLY and CDR2 FYNNEI come from the germline V gene. This chain's CDR3 is CASSEFGRLDNQPQHF. The CDR3 DNA sequence: TGTGCCAGCAGTGAATTTGGCAGACTAGACAATCAGCCCCAGCATTTT. Looking up the rest from reference TRBV2 and TRBJ1-5 gives the full variable domain: EPEVTQTPSHQVTQMGQEVILRCVPISNHLYFYWYRQILGQKVEFLVSFYNNEISEKSEIFDDQFSVERPDGSNFTLKIRSTKLEDSAMYFCASSEFGRLDNQPQHFGDGTRLSIL.

This rearrangement joins TRBV10-1 to TRBJ2-4; possible D gene TRBD1, 5 bases. Trimming took 0 bases from V and 5 from J, leaving 14 bases between them. Germline V CDR1 and CDR2: WNHNN, SYGVQD (reference sequence). This CDR3 comprises 16 residues. CDR3 amino acids: CASSESVQQVQNIQYF. The CDR3 nucleotides read TGCGCCAGCAGTGAGTCTGTACAACAGGTTCAAAACATTCAGTACTTC.

This chain connects TRBV19 to TRBJ2-1; D is perhaps TRBD2 (6 bases). Trimming stripped 5 bases from V and 10 bases from J, with 9 bases between. Germline CDR1 is LNHDA and CDR2 is SQIVND (reference sequence). The CDR3 extends over 11 amino acids. The CDR3 loop reads CASSAGPEQFF. The CDR3 DNA is TGTGCCAGTAGTGCGGGGCCAGAGCAGTTCTTC.